This T cell receptor beta chain was found in a study of lymphopenia after photon versus proton radiotherapy (dated by TCRdb to 2018 to 2020). The study in broad terms: Photon and proton radiation therapy were compared by the study for their immunological effects in patients with gastrointestinal tumors who developed high-grade lymphopenia. The approximately 20 patients in the cohort had gastrointestinal tumors, were treated with either photon or proton therapy, and subsequently developed lymphopenia. The study was designed to characterize how the impact on the immune system differs between the two radiation modalities. What the study reported, not specific to this receptor: Proton-treated patients stayed relatively stable during treatment, while photon-treated patients lost naive T cells and TCR diversity and gained effector/memory populations. The survival association was assessed only in patients who died, and better survival with proton therapy was presented by the authors as a possibility rather than a demonstrated result. Across the cohort, an inverse correlation was found between a larger post-nadir drop in TCR diversity and overall survival time among patients who died. Once the lymphocyte count had reached its nadir, the repertoires of photon-treated patients showed oligoclonal expansion, particularly of CD8+ Temra cells, and this expansion drove the decline in diversity.

With regard to this clone: Its recognized antigen is unknown. No per-base quality is available; no much larger clone lies one base away.

Receptor libraries were prepared by the immunoSEQ multiplex PCR assay. Deep sequencing of rearranged TCR beta loci, alongside multiparametric flow cytometry, was used to profile T cell repertoires. As stored in TCRdb, this immuneACCESS dataset retains in-frame rearrangements with V and J assigned. A fraction of the clones does not appear; measured against another copy, unresolved V genes explain less than half of the discrepancy, and the remainder lacks a known reason. This sample lists 28,000 or so clones; approximately 85% were detected once. The ten top clones hold 5.2% of the sample. The sequence came from a man younger than 45 with gastric cancer. This specimen consisted of peripheral blood, obtained from a patient treated with photon-based radiotherapy.

The nucleotides are TGTGCCAGCAGTTCCACAGGGGGAGGGCAGCCCCAGCATTTT. This codes for CASSSTGGGQPQHF. The sequence joins TRBV6-5 to TRBJ1-5, with 8 bases aligning to TRBD1. Counted from cysteine to phenylalanine, this CDR3 has 14 amino acids. Here the CDR3 DNA is all that survives: 42 bases in frame from base 1. CDR1 and CDR2, looked up from the germline V gene, are MNHEY and SVGAGI. Trimming takes 4 bases off V and 7 bases off J; junction bases not matched to a gene: 6.